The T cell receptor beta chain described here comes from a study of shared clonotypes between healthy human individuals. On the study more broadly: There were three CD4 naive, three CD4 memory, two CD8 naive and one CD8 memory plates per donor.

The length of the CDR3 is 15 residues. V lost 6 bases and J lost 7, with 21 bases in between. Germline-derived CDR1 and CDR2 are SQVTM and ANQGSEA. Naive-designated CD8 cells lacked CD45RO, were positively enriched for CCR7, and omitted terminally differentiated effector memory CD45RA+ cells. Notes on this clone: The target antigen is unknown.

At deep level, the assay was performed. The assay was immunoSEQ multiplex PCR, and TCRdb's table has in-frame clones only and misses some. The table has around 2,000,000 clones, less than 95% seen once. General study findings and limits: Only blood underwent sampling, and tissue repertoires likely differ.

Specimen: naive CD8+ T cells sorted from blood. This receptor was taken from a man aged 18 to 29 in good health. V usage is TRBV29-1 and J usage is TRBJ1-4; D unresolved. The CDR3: CSVCKPGGESEKLFF. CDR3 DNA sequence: TGCAGCGTGTGTAAACCTGGAGGAGAGAGTGAAAAACTGTTTTTT.